The rows below give T cell receptor beta chains drawn from one sample of a study of response to subunit inactivated influenza vaccine. One entry per CDR3 protein, called by TCRdb with MiXCR from the RT-PCR reads. The repertoire has around 710,000 distinct CDR3 sequences, 14% of them found once; the top ten carry around 7%. The material sequenced was PBMCs from blood, taken roughly 15 days before vaccination. Receptors were obtained from a man aged 45-65 years who received an inactivated influenza vaccine. Each CDR3 is given with its conserved first and last residue. Each record gives: CDR3 DNA, CDR3 protein, D gene, V gene, clone size, J gene. A D gene is named only where the DNA matches it firmly. Not all rows give a size; the values are once, few, many and, for expanded clones, a class.

DNA: TGTGCCAGCAGTTTAGTACCAGACCACACAGATACGCAGTATTTT; CDR3: CASSLVPDHTDTQYF; D: NA; V: TRBV11-2; size: many; J: TRBJ2-3
DNA: TGTGCCAGCAGCGAGGGACAGCCTTACTCTGGAAACACCATATATTTT; CDR3: CASSEGQPYSGNTIYF; D: TRBD1; V: TRBV7-6; size: few; J: TRBJ1-3
DNA: TGCAGTGCTAGAGATCTCACGACTAGCGGGAGTTCCTACAATGAGCAGTTCTTC; CDR3: CSARDLTTSGSSYNEQFF; D: TRBD2; V: TRBV20-1; size: many; J: TRBJ2-1
DNA: TGTGCCAGCAGCGGGGAGCCAGGAGGAAACACCATATATTTT; CDR3: CASSGEPGGNTIYF; D: NA; V: TRBV6-1; size: NA; J: TRBJ1-3
DNA: TGCGCCAGCAGCGGGGATAACAGGGAAAACTATGGCTACACCTTC; CDR3: CASSGDNRENYGYTF; D: NA; V: TRBV5-1; size: few; J: TRBJ1-2
DNA: TGTGCCAGCAGCCGAACAGCAGACGAGCAGTACTTC; CDR3: CASSRTADEQYF; D: NA; V: TRBV12-3/TRBV12-4; size: NA; J: TRBJ2-7
DNA: TGTGCCAGCAGTTTCGAATCGGTTGGTTCCTACAATGAGCAGTTCTTC; CDR3: CASSFESVGSYNEQFF; D: NA; V: TRBV12-3/TRBV12-4; size: few; J: TRBJ2-1
DNA: TGTGCCAGCAGCCCAGGACTAGTTACTAAAGAGACCCAGTACTTC; CDR3: CASSPGLVTKETQYF; D: TRBD2; V: TRBV7-2; size: few; J: TRBJ2-5
DNA: TGTGCCTGGAGTATCAGACTAGCGGGTTTGTACCAAGAGACCCAGTACTTC; CDR3: CAWSIRLAGLYQETQYF; D: TRBD2; V: TRBV30; size: NA; J: TRBJ2-5
DNA: TGTGCCAGCAGCCCCTTAGGACAGGCGAACACCGGGGAGCTGTTTTTT; CDR3: CASSPLGQANTGELFF; D: TRBD1; V: TRBV3-1; size: NA; J: TRBJ2-2
DNA: TGTGCCGTGGGCAGACTAAGCAATCAGCCCCAGCATTTT; CDR3: CAVGRLSNQPQHF; D: NA; V: TRBV15; size: NA; J: TRBJ1-5
DNA: TGCGCCAGCAGCCCACAGGACAGGGGGCGAGAGACCCAGTACTTC; CDR3: CASSPQDRGRETQYF; D: TRBD1; V: TRBV4-3; size: few; J: TRBJ2-5
DNA: TGCGCCAGCAGCCAAGGGCAGGTTAGCTACAATGAGCAGTTCTTC; CDR3: CASSQGQVSYNEQFF; D: NA; V: TRBV4-1; size: NA; J: TRBJ2-1
DNA: TGCGCCAGCAGCAACGGGACAGGGTATGGCTATGGCTACACCTTC; CDR3: CASSNGTGYGYGYTF; D: TRBD1; V: TRBV5-1; size: NA; J: TRBJ1-2
DNA: TGTGCCAGCAGCTTGGGCGAGCAGTTCTTC; CDR3: CASSLGEQFF; D: NA; V: TRBV12-3/TRBV12-4; size: many; J: TRBJ2-1
DNA: TGTGCCAGCAGTTACAAGGAGGGTGGGACTGAAGCTTTCTTT; CDR3: CASSYKEGGTEAFF; D: NA; V: TRBV6-6; size: few; J: TRBJ1-1
DNA: TGTGCCAGCAGCCCCCTAGGAATTAGCACAGATACGCAGTATTTT; CDR3: CASSPLGISTDTQYF; D: NA; V: TRBV7-2; size: NA; J: TRBJ2-3
DNA: TGTGCCAGCAGCCGTGGACAGGCCGAAAACATTCAGTACTTC; CDR3: CASSRGQAENIQYF; D: TRBD1; V: TRBV4-2; size: NA; J: TRBJ2-4
DNA: TGTGCCAGCAGCCCAATTACAGGGGACTATGGCTACACCTTC; CDR3: CASSPITGDYGYTF; D: TRBD1; V: TRBV12-3/TRBV12-4; size: NA; J: TRBJ1-2
DNA: TGCAGCGTTGTCCGTTTAGCGGGAGAGAGGGATACGCAGTATTTT; CDR3: CSVVRLAGERDTQYF; D: TRBD2; V: TRBV29-1; size: NA; J: TRBJ2-3
DNA: TGTGCCAGCAGTTACTCCCTAGCGGGGGTATCCTACGAGCAGTACTTC; CDR3: CASSYSLAGVSYEQYF; D: TRBD2; V: TRBV6-5; size: NA; J: TRBJ2-7
DNA: TGTGCCAGCCGCGGACAGGTCGGTGAGACCCAGTACTTC; CDR3: CASRGQVGETQYF; D: TRBD1; V: TRBV28; size: NA; J: TRBJ2-5
DNA: TGTGCCAGCAACTCCGGGCCCCCGGGCACCGGGGAGCTGTTTTTT; CDR3: CASNSGPPGTGELFF; D: NA; V: TRBV28; size: many; J: TRBJ2-2
DNA: TGCAGTGCTAGAGATCAAGGGCAAATCCTCACTAGCTCCTATAATTCACCCCTCCACTTT; CDR3: CSARDQGQILTSSYNSPLHF; D: NA; V: TRBV20-1; size: few; J: TRBJ1-6
DNA: TGTGCCAGCAGCTGGAAAGGGACAGACCGTTTTTCCGGGGAGCTGTTTTTT; CDR3: CASSWKGTDRFSGELFF; D: TRBD1; V: TRBV5-6; size: few; J: TRBJ2-2
DNA: TGTGCCAGCAGCCGGCAGGGGCCCCAGCATTTT; CDR3: CASSRQGPQHF; D: NA; V: TRBV7-9; size: NA; J: TRBJ1-5
DNA: TGCGCCAGCAGCCAAGCAGGGAGTGGTGGCTACACCTTC; CDR3: CASSQAGSGGYTF; D: NA; V: TRBV4-3; size: many; J: TRBJ1-2
DNA: TGTGCCAGCAGCTCTAGCGGGAGGGCTCAAGAGACCCAGTACTTC; CDR3: CASSSSGRAQETQYF; D: TRBD2; V: TRBV7-9; size: NA; J: TRBJ2-5
DNA: TGCAGCGTTGGGGGGAGCGAAGTACAGCCCCAGCATTTT; CDR3: CSVGGSEVQPQHF; D: NA; V: TRBV29-1; size: NA; J: TRBJ1-5